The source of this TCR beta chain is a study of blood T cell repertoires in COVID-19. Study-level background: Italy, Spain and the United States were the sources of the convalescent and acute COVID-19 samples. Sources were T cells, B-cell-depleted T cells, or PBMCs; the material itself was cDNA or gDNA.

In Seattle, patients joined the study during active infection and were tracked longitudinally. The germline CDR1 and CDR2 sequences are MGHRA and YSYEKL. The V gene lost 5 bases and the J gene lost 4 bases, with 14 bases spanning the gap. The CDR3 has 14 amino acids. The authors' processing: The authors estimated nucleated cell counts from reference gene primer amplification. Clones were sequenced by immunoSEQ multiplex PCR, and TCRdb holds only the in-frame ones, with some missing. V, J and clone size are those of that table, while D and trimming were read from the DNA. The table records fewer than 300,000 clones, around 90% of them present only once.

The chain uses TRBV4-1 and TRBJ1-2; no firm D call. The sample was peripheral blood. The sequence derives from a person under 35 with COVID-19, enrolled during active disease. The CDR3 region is CASSYQSMSYGYTF. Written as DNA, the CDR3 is TGCGCCAGCAGCTACCAATCCATGAGCTATGGCTACACCTTC.